A single sample gave rise to the 8 T cell receptor beta chains below, sequenced in a study of T cells in Graves' hyperthyroidism and ophthalmopathy. Amplification of TCR beta CDR3 regions was performed using RNA transcripts as template. Primed by the HTBI set, a first-round RT-PCR was run on the TCR CDR3. One entry per CDR3 protein, called by TCRdb with MiXCR from the multiplex PCR reads. There are about 640,000 distinct CDR3 sequences in the sample; less than 25% occur only once, and about 34% lies in the top ten. The sequencing sample was made of blood. The receptors shown here come from a man aged 25-40 years with Graves' ophthalmopathy.

The J gene is TRBJ2-7, the V gene TRBV5-6; possible D gene TRBD2, 6 bases. The germline V gene encodes CDR1 SGHDT and CDR2 YYEEEE. Trimming removed 5 bases at V and 4 bases at J, with 25 bases between. CDR3 length equals 17 residues. The CDR3 coding sequence is TGTGCCAGCAGGGCCAGCCCCGGGACCGGGGGAGCATACGAGCAGTACTTC. Residues: CASRASPGTGGAYEQYF.

This clonotype was counted at least ten times. The chain has TRBV24-1 and TRBJ1-1; possibly TRBD1 for D (6 bases). From germline, CDR1 is KGHDR and CDR2 SFDVKD. CDR3 length equals 15 residues. The germline V and J ends were trimmed by 3 bases and 3 bases, with 13 bases remaining between them. DNA of the CDR3: TGTGCCACCAGTGATGGGGGGGCACAGCACACTGAAGCTTTCTTT. Amino acid sequence: CATSDGGAQHTEAFF.

This clonotype was counted only a few times. This rearrangement joins TRBV6-2 or TRBV6-3 to TRBJ2-2, with D perhaps assigned TRBD1 or TRBD2 (5 bases each). The germline V gene encodes CDR1 MNHEY and CDR2 SVGEGT. This CDR3 spans 15 amino acids. Deletions cut 9 bases from V and 0 bases from J, with 14 bases between. The CDR3 here is CASRRGFANTGELFF. The CDR3 DNA reads as TGTGCCAGTAGACGGGGCTTCGCGAACACCGGGGAGCTGTTTTTT.

The chain carries TRBV2 and TRBJ2-2; D not certain. Trimming removed 5 bases at V and 4 bases at J, with 8 bases between. The CDR3 totals 13 residues. Germline V CDR1 and CDR2: SNHLY, FYNNEI. The CDR3 nucleotides read TGTGCCAGCAGTAGGACGACCACCGGGGAGCTGTTTTTT. It encodes CASSRTTTGELFF.

This clonotype appeared many times. V is TRBV20-1 and J is TRBJ2-7; D possibly corresponds to TRBD2 (7 bases). Per germline, CDR1 DFQATT and CDR2 SNEGSKA (reference sequence). This CDR3 has 14 amino acids. CDR3 coding DNA: TGCAGCACAGGGATTGCTGCGGGAGCCTACGAGCAGTACTTC. Translating it yields CSTGIAAGAYEQYF.

This clonotype appeared many times. In DNA, the CDR3 is TGTGCCAGCAGTGATCATAGCAGGGAAGAGACCCAGTACTTC. This translates into CASSDHSREETQYF. The rearrangement uses TRBV2 and TRBJ2-5, with D possibly TRBD1 on 5 matching bases. The V gene lost 3 bases and the J gene lost 3 bases, with 11 bases spanning the gap. The CDR3 length is 14 residues. The germline gives CDR1 SNHLY, CDR2 FYNNEI.

The chain links TRBV6-2 or TRBV6-3 to TRBJ2-3; no clear D. Germline values: CDR1 MNHEY, CDR2 SVGEGT. The V gene lost 6 bases and the J gene lost 8 bases, with 15 bases spanning the gap. The CDR3 runs to 13 residues. CDR3 nucleotide sequence: TGTGCCAGCAGCCCGGACGGTTTTCTTACGCAGTATTTT. Amino acid sequence: CASSPDGFLTQYF.

This clonotype was seen at least ten times. The J gene is TRBJ2-5, the V gene TRBV12-3 or TRBV12-4; no clear D gene. The CDR3 spans 11 residues. Between the trimmed V and J ends, which lost 2 bases and 5 bases, there was a span of 3 bases. CDR3 DNA: TGTGCCAGCAGTTTATTGGAGACCCAGTACTTC. Its protein is CASSLLETQYF.